This T cell receptor (beta chain) was obtained from a study of blood T cells in healthy people across ages. Study results and caveats: Relative to aged donors, long-lived donors carried more naive CD4+ cells and displayed higher diversity.

This clonotype showed up just a few times. The antigen is not known. The second PCR ran about 6 to 12 cycles with a sample-barcoded 5' primer and J-beta primers. TCRdb processed the 5' RACE reads anew with MiXCR; each CDR3 protein has one entry. The top ten clones hold 8% to 10% of a sample with around 700,000 distinct CDR3 sequences, 20% to 25% of them seen once. The study drew donors from healthy Caucasian individuals in Russia aged roughly 6 to 95. Each donor supplied approximately 10 milliliters of peripheral blood. Germline CDR1 and CDR2: SGHTA and FQGNSA. V dropped 7 bases and J dropped 6 bases, with 12 bases sitting between them. The length of the CDR3 is 12 residues. These data were also filed under a second study, of T cells of mothers and their children.

V usage is TRBV7-2 and J usage is TRBJ1-1, with D possibly being TRBD1 (6 bases). Input material: blood. The TCR originated in a boy aged 5-17 years in good health. CDR3 sequence: CASTPGGPEAFF. DNA for the CDR3: TGTGCCAGCACCCCCGGGGGCCCTGAAGCTTTCTTT.